The T cell receptor beta chain under discussion was sequenced for a study of regulatory T cells in long-lasting Graves disease (dated by TCRdb to the early 2020s). For the study in its entirety: In the newly diagnosed Graves' disease group, patients had been taking antithyroid drugs for less than 3 months. Peripheral blood TCR sequencing and RNA sequencing compared persistent Graves' disease patients with newly diagnosed Graves' disease patients. The study was registered as a clinical trial and conducted in China. A total of around 35 samples were covered by TCR sequencing, comprising 13 persistent and approximately 20 newly diagnosed Graves' disease patients.

The library was generated by multiplex PCR. Sequencing took place on an Illumina HiSeq 4000. CDR3 regions were amplified by Arm-PCR with iRepertoire HTBI primers to construct TCR beta libraries. Before sequencing, the PCR products underwent gel purification. As for how the authors treated the data: Gene usage analysis of CDR3 amino acid clonotypes relied on the 60 or so TRBV and 15 or so TRBJ segments identified across samples. COPE and FqMerger were used to merge filtered high-quality paired reads into contigs. BLAST was used to align contigs to IMGT TRBV, TRBD and TRBJ reference genes, and CDR3 was defined according to IMGT. Highly expanded clones were defined as clonotypes with a frequency above 0.1%. Shannon entropy was used to measure repertoire diversity, and the Gini coefficient was used to measure V-J evenness. Public clonotypes were defined as clonotypes shared by more than one individual. In-frame beta chains were kept once TCRdb had trimmed the public reads at Q25 with fastp and called clones with MiXCR. Records with the same CDR3 protein are collapsed into one entry carrying the most frequent genes and DNA. The V and J calls, along with clone size, are taken from TCRdb and not from the paper's own processing. The sample data list 350,000 to 550,000 distinct CDR3 sequences, and 14% to 15% of these were observed just once. The ten biggest clones cover around 15% of the sample.

Trimming takes 1 base from V and 1 base from J, and the germline ends sit 7 bases apart. From a lookup of the germline V gene (reference sequence), CDR1 and CDR2 are MNHEY and SMNVEV. The CDR3, cysteine through phenylalanine, is 14 amino acids long. The entry retains the CDR3 DNA only, 42 bases that are in frame from base 1. What the authors observed across the whole study: Patients with persistent disease shared more public clonotypes (roughly 2,900) than newly diagnosed patients did (more than 900). The authors acknowledged the small sample size as a limitation that may reduce accuracy. Only peripheral blood was studied, because thyroid tissue, the primary lesion, was inaccessible. Lower TCR Shannon entropy and fewer highly expanded clones were observed in persistent Graves' disease patients than in newly diagnosed patients, which suggested clonal expansion. Preferential use of TRBV28, TRBJ1-2 and TRBJ2-5 was observed in persistent disease, whereas TRBV20-1 and TRBJ2-1 were favored in newly diagnosed disease. Only the TCR beta chain was sequenced and analyzed.

This clonotype appeared many times. The antigen it binds to is not known. Within one base of it there is no much larger clone, and no base qualities were kept. What the time point label conveys for this sample: newly diagnosed GD, antithyroid drugs for less than 3 months. For both TCR sequencing and RNA sequencing, RNA was extracted from PBMCs using TRIzol. Graves' disease was diagnosed according to American Thyroid Association guidelines. Patients were recruited from an endocrinology department in Xi'an, China. From each patient, roughly 9 milliliters of peripheral blood was collected into an EDTA anticoagulant tube. Ficoll Paque Plus density gradient separation was used to isolate PBMCs, and no additional T cell sorting was done. RNA quality was checked with an Agilent 2100 Bioanalyzer and agarose gel, and concentration with a NanoDrop 2000. The data also belong to a second study, concerning T cells in Graves' hyperthyroidism and ophthalmopathy. The second publication reports: Graves' hyperthyroidism was defined as stable when no progression to ophthalmopathy occurred over 18 months of follow-up. Hyperthyroidism patients were aged 18 to 65 years and newly diagnosed, with disease duration of less than 2 months. Any patient with an uncontrolled infection, another autoimmune disease, pregnancy or lactation was excluded. Diagnoses relied on clinical symptoms, serum thyroxine and TRAb, thyroid ultrasound and orbital computed tomography. The TCR CDR3 was subjected to a first round of RT-PCR using the HTBI primer set and the Qiagen OneStep RT-PCR kit. Blood samples also contained most of the expanded thyroid clonotypes (frequency above 0.001), which suggests that blood repertoires may reflect thyroid immune responses. A model built on a 13 V-J signature distinguished ophthalmopathy from stable hyperthyroidism, reaching approximately 89% sensitivity and under 84% specificity in cross-validation and 80%/75% in testing. During validation, the model predicted progression to ophthalmopathy a median of around six months ahead of onset, with around 71% sensitivity and more than 72% specificity. To identify TCR V-J signatures that set the groups apart, the researchers used a discovery cohort of 90 to 100 patients, made up of 40 to 45 with Graves' ophthalmopathy and 55 to 65 with stable Graves' hyperthyroidism. An independent validation cohort of under 20 hyperthyroidism patients and about 16 patients who later progressed to ophthalmopathy tested prospective prediction of ophthalmopathy. The 100 discovery patients were randomly split 7:3 into training and test sets. Thyroid tissue and blood T-cell repertoires from six or seven Graves' hyperthyroidism patients were also compared in the study. After blood sampling, hyperthyroidism patients were treated with methimazole at a starting dose of 30 mg daily, and ophthalmopathy patients were treated with high-dose intravenous methylprednisolone. A second multiplex PCR round built the libraries, followed by size selection and purification. Libraries were sequenced paired-end with 100 bp reads on an Illumina HiSeq2000. Raw data were processed with SOAPnuke, discarding reads with adapters, uncalled bases, mean Phred below 15, or no exact constant-primer or identifier match. High-quality paired reads were merged with COPE v1.2.5, and unique nucleotide sequences were defined as clonotypes. Clonotypes were aligned to IMGT TRBV, TRBD and TRBJ reference segments using MiTCR v1.1. Only V-J combinations with frequency above 0.0001, covering 99% to 99.2% of repertoires, were analysed. The TCS score was defined as F50 (clonal expansion) divided by E x V (chaos), with BLOSUM62-based TCRdist calculated between CDR3 peptides within each V-J. Welch's t-statistics and random forest reduced around 510 V-J features to about 13, which were used in a naive Bayes classifier (R e1071). No statistical method was used to set the sample size in advance, and investigators knew the group allocation. The paper reports TCR Vbeta CDR3 sequencing of over 120 peripheral blood samples: some 44 ophthalmopathy, approximately 74 hyperthyroidism and around 17 progressor patients.

The sequence came from a woman in her 30s with Graves disease. Donor details come from another sample of the same person, matched by shared clones. The chain links TRBV27 with TRBJ1-1; no D gene call is confident. Sequences were derived from peripheral blood mononuclear cells (PBMCs), sampled at new diagnosis, from a patient treated with antithyroid drugs. The DNA reads TGTGCCAGCAGTTTATACGGAAAGAACACTGAAGCTTTCTTT. Its translation is CASSLYGKNTEAFF.